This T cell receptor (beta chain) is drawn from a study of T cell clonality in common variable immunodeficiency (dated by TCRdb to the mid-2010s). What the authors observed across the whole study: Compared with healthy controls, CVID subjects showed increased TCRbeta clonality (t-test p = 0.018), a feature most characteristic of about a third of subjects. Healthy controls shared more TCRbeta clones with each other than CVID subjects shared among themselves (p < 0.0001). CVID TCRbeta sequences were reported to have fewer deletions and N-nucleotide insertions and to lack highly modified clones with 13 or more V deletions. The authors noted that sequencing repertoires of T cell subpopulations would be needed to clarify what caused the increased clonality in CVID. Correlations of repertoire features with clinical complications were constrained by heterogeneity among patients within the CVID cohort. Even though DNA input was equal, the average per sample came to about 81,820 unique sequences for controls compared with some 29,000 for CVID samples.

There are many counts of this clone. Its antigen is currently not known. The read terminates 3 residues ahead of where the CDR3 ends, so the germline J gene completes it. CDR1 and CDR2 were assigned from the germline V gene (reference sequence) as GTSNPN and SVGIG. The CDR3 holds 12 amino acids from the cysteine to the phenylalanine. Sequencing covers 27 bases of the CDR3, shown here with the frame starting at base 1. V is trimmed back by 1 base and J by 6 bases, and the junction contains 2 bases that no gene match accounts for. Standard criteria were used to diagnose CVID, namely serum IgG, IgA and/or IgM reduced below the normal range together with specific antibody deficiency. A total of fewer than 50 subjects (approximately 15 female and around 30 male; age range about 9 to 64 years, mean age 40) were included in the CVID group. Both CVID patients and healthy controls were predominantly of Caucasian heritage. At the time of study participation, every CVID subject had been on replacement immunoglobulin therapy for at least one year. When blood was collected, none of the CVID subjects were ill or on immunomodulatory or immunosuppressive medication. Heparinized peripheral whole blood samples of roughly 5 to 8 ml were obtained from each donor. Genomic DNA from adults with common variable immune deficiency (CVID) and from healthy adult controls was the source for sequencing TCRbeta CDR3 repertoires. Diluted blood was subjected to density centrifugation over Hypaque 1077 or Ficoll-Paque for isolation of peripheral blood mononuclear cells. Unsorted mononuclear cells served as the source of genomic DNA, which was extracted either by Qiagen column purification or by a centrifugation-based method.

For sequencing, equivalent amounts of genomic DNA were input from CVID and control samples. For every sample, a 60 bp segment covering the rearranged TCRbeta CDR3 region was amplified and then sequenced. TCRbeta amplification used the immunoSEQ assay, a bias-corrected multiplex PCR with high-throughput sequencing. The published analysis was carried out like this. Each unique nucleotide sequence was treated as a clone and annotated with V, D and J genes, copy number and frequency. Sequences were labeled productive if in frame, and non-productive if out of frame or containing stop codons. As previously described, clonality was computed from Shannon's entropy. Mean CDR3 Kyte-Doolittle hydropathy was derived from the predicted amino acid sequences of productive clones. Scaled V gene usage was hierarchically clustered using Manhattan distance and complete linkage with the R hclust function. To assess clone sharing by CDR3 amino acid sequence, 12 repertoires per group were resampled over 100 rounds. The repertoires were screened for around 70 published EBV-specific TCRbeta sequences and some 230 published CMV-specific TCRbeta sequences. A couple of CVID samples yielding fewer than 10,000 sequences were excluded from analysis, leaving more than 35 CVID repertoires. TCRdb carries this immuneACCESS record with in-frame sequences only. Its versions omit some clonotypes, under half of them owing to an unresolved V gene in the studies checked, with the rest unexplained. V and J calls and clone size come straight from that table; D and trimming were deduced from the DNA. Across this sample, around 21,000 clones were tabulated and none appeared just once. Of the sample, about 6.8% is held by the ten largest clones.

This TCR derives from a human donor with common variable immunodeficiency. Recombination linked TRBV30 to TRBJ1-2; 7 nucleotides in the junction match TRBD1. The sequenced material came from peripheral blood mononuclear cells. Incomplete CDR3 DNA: TGTGCCTGGAGTGGACAGGGCCATGGC. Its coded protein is CAWSGQGHG. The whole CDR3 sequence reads CAWSGQGHGYTF.